These 24 T cell receptor beta chains came from one sample sequenced in a study of T cell repertoires in ileal Crohn's disease (dated by TCRdb to between 2019 and 2020). The library was built by means of the immunoSEQ multiplex PCR assay. TCRdb carries this immuneACCESS record with in-frame sequences only. Its versions omit some clonotypes, under half of them owing to an unresolved V gene in the studies checked, with the rest unexplained. A total of 9,500 to 15,000 clones appear in this sample, 70% to 80% of them only once. The ten largest make up 3.5% to 5.5% of the sample. The sample consisted of ileal tissue. The receptor source for this set is an adult with Crohn's disease.

The CDR3 is CASSSRTDRGYTF. Here the CDR3 DNA reads TGCGCCAGCAGCTCCCGGACAGACCGTGGCTACACCTTC. The chain joins TRBV5-1 to TRBJ1-2, with TRBD1 as a possible D gene (6 bases). V lost 3 bases, J lost 7 bases, and 13 bases lay in between. Germline V gives CDR1 SGHRS, CDR2 YFSETQ. The CDR3 runs 13 residues.

The rearrangement joins TRBV5-1 to TRBJ1-2; 7 bases are a match to TRBD1. CDR3 length: 14 amino acids. Germline V gene data show CDR1 as SGHRS and CDR2 as YFSETQ. Losses at the gene ends were 3 bases for V and 2 bases for J; bases not matched to a gene: 4. The CDR3 spells CASSSLTGNYGYTF. DNA for the CDR3: TGCGCCAGCAGCTCCCTGACAGGGAACTATGGCTACACCTTC.

The chain joins TRBV5-4 to TRBJ2-7, with 9 bases aligning to TRBD2. The CDR3 spans 16 residues. Trimming at V came to 0 bases and at J to 3 bases, leaving 7 bases not matched to a gene. CDR1 and CDR2 (germline): SGHNT, YYREEE (reference sequence). The CDR3 sequence: CASSLDFGTSFYEQYF. CDR3 sequence (DNA): TGTGCCAGCAGCTTGGATTTCGGGACTAGCTTCTACGAGCAGTACTTC.

The chain recombines TRBV6-1 with TRBJ2-4; 16 bases map to TRBD2. CDR3 size: 16 residues. The V segment lost 4 bases and the J segment 7 bases; nucleotides outside the gene matches: 4. Germline CDR1 reads MNHNS; CDR2 reads SASEGT. CDR3 sequence: CASSGGLAGGTNIQYF. CDR3 coding DNA: TGTGCCAGCAGTGGGGGACTAGCGGGAGGGACCAACATTCAGTACTTC.

The rearrangement uses TRBV18 and TRBJ2-7, with a possible D match to TRBD1 (5 bases). V lost 1 base, J lost 5 bases, and 12 bases lay in between. Germline V gene sequence: CDR1 KGHSH, CDR2 LQKENI. This CDR3 has 14 residues. CDR3 coding DNA: TGTGCCAGCTCACCACGGGCAGGGCAGGACGAGCAGTACTTC. Amino acid sequence: CASSPRAGQDEQYF.

This clone was seen only once. The genes are TRBV19 and TRBJ1-1; tentatively, D is TRBD1 (5 bases). V gave up 1 base and J gave up 0 bases, with 9 bases separating them. Germline assignment: CDR1 LNHDA and CDR2 SQIVND (reference sequence). The CDR3 extends over 15 amino acids. CDR3 loop: CASSIGGAMNTEAFF. As DNA, the CDR3 is TGTGCCAGTAGTATAGGTGGGGCAATGAACACTGAAGCTTTCTTT.

The J gene is TRBJ1-6, the V gene TRBV9, with D maybe TRBD1 (6 bases). Germline CDR1 reads SGDLS; CDR2 reads YYNGEE. There are 15 residues in the CDR3. The V end was cut by 3 bases, the J end by 7 bases, with 14 bases between. The CDR3 nucleotides are TGTGCCAGCAGCGGCGACAGGTGGGAAAATTCACCCCTCCACTTT. Translation: CASSGDRWENSPLHF. The variable domain in full, with the rest retrieved from reference TRBV9 and TRBJ1-6, is DSGVTQTPKHLITATGQRVTLRCSPRSGDLSVYWYQQSLDQGLQFLIQYYNGEERAKGNILERFSAQQFPDLHSELNLSSLELGDSALYFCASSGDRWENSPLHFGNGTRLTVT.

The chain joins TRBV11-3 to TRBJ2-5; 8 bases are a match to TRBD2. CDR1 and CDR2 (germline): SGHNT, YENEEA. This CDR3 is built from 14 residues. Trimming removed 4 bases from V and 5 bases from J; junction bases left unmatched: 6. This CDR3 reads CASSSGGLGETQYF. For the CDR3, the DNA is TGTGCCAGCAGCTCGGGAGGGCTGGGGGAGACCCAGTACTTC.

CDR3 sequence (DNA): TGTGCCAGCAGTTATCCTTCGGGAGTCCGCCCCTACGAGCAGTACTTC. It specifies CASSYPSGVRPYEQYF. The rearrangement links TRBV6-5 to TRBJ2-7, with D perhaps matching TRBD2 (6 bases). The germline gives CDR1 MNHEY, CDR2 SVGAGI. Trimming cost V 3 bases and J 2 bases, with 17 bases left between them. The CDR3 has 16 residues.

V gene TRBV15 combines with J gene TRBJ1-2, with 9 bases identical to TRBD1. V lost 3 bases and J lost 8; bases outside the gene matches: 7. In germline, CDR1 is LNHNV, CDR2 YYDKDF (reference sequence). This CDR3 comprises 14 residues. CDR3 sequence (DNA): TGTGCCACCAGCAGTCAAGACAGGGGGAGAGGCTACACCTTC. As protein: CATSSQDRGRGYTF. The full variable domain, rest sourced from reference TRBV15 and TRBJ1-2, is DAMVIQNPRYQVTQFGKPVTLSCSQTLNHNVMYWYQQKSSQAPKLLFHYYDKDFNNEADTPDNFQSRRPNTSFCFLDIRSPGLGDTAMYLCATSSQDRGRGYTFGSGTRLTVV.

The CDR3 nucleotides read TGTGCCAGCAGTGAATGGAGGGGGGGCACCGGGGAGCTGTTTTTT. This sequence encodes CASSEWRGGTGELFF. This rearrangement joins TRBV6-1 to TRBJ2-2; tentative D call: TRBD2 (7 bases). The length of the CDR3 is 15 residues. From germline, CDR1 is MNHNS and CDR2 SASEGT. V was trimmed by 2 bases and J by 4 bases, leaving 11 bases between them.

This sequence joins TRBV5-1 and TRBJ2-2, with 9 nucleotides matching TRBD1. The CDR3 extends over 14 amino acids. V was pared by 0 bases and J by 9 bases, with 3 bases of the junction left unmatched. The germline V gene encodes CDR1 SGHRS and CDR2 YFSETQ. This CDR3 is CASSLVGQGRELFF. The DNA for the CDR3 is TGCGCCAGCAGCTTGGTGGGACAGGGAAGGGAGCTGTTTTTT.

The CDR3 coding sequence is TGTGCCAGCAGCTTTACGACAGGGACCACCTACGAGCAGTACTTC. Protein product: CASSFTTGTTYEQYF. The chain uses TRBV7-8 and TRBJ2-7, with 7 bases matching TRBD1. Looked up from germline, CDR1 is SGHVS and CDR2 is FQNEAQ. With 3 bases clipped from V and 2 bases from J, the junction kept 7 bases outside the gene matches. The CDR3 has 15 residues.

This sequence joins TRBV30 and TRBJ2-3, with 10 bases that match TRBD2. The V gene end was trimmed by 0 bases and the J gene end by 5 bases; junction bases not matched to a gene: 5. This CDR3 comprises 15 residues. Germline assignment: CDR1 GTSNPN and CDR2 SVGIG (reference sequence). Here the CDR3 DNA reads TGTGCCTGGAGTGTACTAGCGGGAAAAGTAGATACGCAGTATTTT. Residues: CAWSVLAGKVDTQYF.

The V and J genes are TRBV7-2 and TRBJ1-2; D is unclear. From germline, CDR1 is SGHTA and CDR2 FQGNSA. The CDR3 has 15 amino acids. Deletions cut 1 base from V and 5 bases from J, with 14 bases between. CDR3 loop: CASSLVFTPGYGYTF. As DNA, the CDR3 is TGTGCCAGCAGCTTAGTGTTCACCCCGGGGTATGGCTACACCTTC. Combining the CDR3 with reference TRBV7-2 and TRBJ1-2 gives the whole variable domain GAGVSQSPSNKVTEKGKDVELRCDPISGHTALYWYRQSLGQGLEFLIYFQGNSAPDKSGLPSDRFSAERTGGSVSTLTIQRTQQEDSAVYLCASSLVFTPGYGYTFGSGTRLTVV.

The chain links TRBV6-5 to TRBJ2-7; possible D gene TRBD2, 5 bases. V was cut by 5 bases and J by 1 base, with 12 bases left in between. The CDR3 runs 14 residues. The germline CDR1 and CDR2 sequences are MNHEY and SVGAGI. CDR3 DNA: TGTGCCAGCAGTAAGTCAGGAGGATCCTACGAGCAGTACTTC. It encodes CASSKSGGSYEQYF.

This chain links TRBV7-2 with TRBJ1-3; D not resolved. Trimming took 4 bases from V and 4 from J, leaving 8 bases between them. Per germline, CDR1 SGHTA and CDR2 FQGNSA. This CDR3 comprises 13 residues. CDR3 nucleotides: TGTGCCAGCAGCTCTCGGTCGGGAAACACCATATATTTT. It codes for CASSSRSGNTIYF.

The chain carries TRBV30 and TRBJ1-5; TRBD1 matches 8 bases. Germline V gives CDR1 GTSNPN, CDR2 SVGIG (reference sequence). The CDR3 has 15 residues. The junction had 7 bases not matched to a gene; V was cut back by 2 bases and J by 4 bases. CDR3 DNA sequence: TGTGCCTGGAGTCTTGCGGACAGGGCTAATCAGCCCCAGCATTTT. Translating gives CAWSLADRANQPQHF.

The V call is TRBV13, the J call TRBJ1-2; perhaps TRBD1 as D (6 bases). Germline CDR1 reads PRHDT; CDR2 reads FYEKMQ (reference sequence). This CDR3 region has 14 residues. V lost 5 bases and J 8 bases, leaving 18 bases between the germline ends. CDR3 sequence (DNA): TGTGCCAGCAGCCAGGGACACTCCAGGTCGGGCTACACCTTC. Translating it yields CASSQGHSRSGYTF.

The rearrangement joins TRBV9 to TRBJ2-3, with a tentative D call TRBD2 (5 bases). The CDR3 loop spans 14 amino acids. V was clipped by 0 bases and J by 4 bases, with 9 bases between them. Per germline, CDR1 SGDLS and CDR2 YYNGEE. The CDR3 reads CASSVGVSADTQYF. The CDR3 nucleotides are TGTGCCAGCAGCGTAGGTGTTAGCGCAGATACGCAGTATTTT.

The J gene is TRBJ1-1, the V gene TRBV11-3, with 8 bases fitting TRBD1. The germline gives CDR1 SGHNT, CDR2 YENEEA. The CDR3 has 16 amino acids. The V segment lost 6 bases and the J segment 4 bases; nucleotides outside the gene matches: 13. The CDR3 DNA reads as TGTGCCAGCAGACGTAGGACAGGGATGAAGGGCACTGAAGCTTTCTTT. This gives the protein CASRRRTGMKGTEAFF.

The V gene is TRBV6-1, the J gene TRBJ2-7; D is perhaps TRBD2 (6 bases). Germline values: CDR1 MNHNS, CDR2 SASEGT. V was pared by 5 bases and J by 3 bases, with 17 bases between. CDR3 length equals 15 residues. The CDR3 bases are TGTGCCAGCAGTTCCCCCAAGGGGACTTACTACGAGCAGTACTTC. Translated: CASSSPKGTYYEQYF.

The chain carries TRBV19 and TRBJ2-5, with D possibly TRBD1 on 5 matching bases. The V gene's germline CDR1 is LNHDA and CDR2 SQIVND (reference sequence). This CDR3 is 12 amino acids long. The V and J ends lost 9 bases and 5 bases respectively, with 13 bases between them. The CDR3: CASRQSGETQYF. CDR3 nucleotides: TGTGCCAGCCGACAGTCCGGTGAGACCCAGTACTTC.

Notes on this clone: At one of its ends the junction is not consistent with the germline gene, which may arise from a read error. Other nucleotide sequences from this sample produce the same CDR3. The chain couples TRBV2 to TRBJ2-1; tentative D call: TRBD1 (6 bases). Germline loops: CDR1 SNHLY, CDR2 FYNNEI. The CDR3 contains 12 residues. CDR3 in DNA: TGCGCCAGCAGCAGACAGGTGAATGAGCAGTTCTTC. Its translation is CASSRQVNEQFF.